The rows below give T cell receptor beta chains drawn from one sample of a study of cytomegalovirus exposure and HLA in healthy donors. Clones were read by immunoSEQ multiplex PCR, and TCRdb kept only the in-frame ones, dropping some. The sample shows 54,000 or so clones, roughly 53% of them seen only once. Input material: PBMCs. The receptors originated from a human donor in good health. The CDR3 runs from the conserved cysteine through the conserved F or W. A D gene is named only where the DNA matches it firmly. The size field is filled for only some rows; it gives once, few, many or a size class.

TRBV5-1,.,.,15,TRBJ1-2,CASSLDSGHSYGYPF,TGCGCCAGCAGCTTGGACTCAGGCCATTCCTATGGCTACCCCTTC
TRBV29-1,.,TRBD1,14,TRBJ2-1,CSVDPDRGPHEQFF,TGCAGCGTTGATCCGGACAGGGGGCCGCATGAGCAGTTCTTC
TRBV2,few,.,15,TRBJ1-4,CASSEDRRGNEKLFF,TGTGCCAGCAGCGAAGACAGGAGAGGAAATGAAAAACTGTTTTTT
TRBV7-2,few,TRBD1,15,TRBJ1-5,CASSLRGGMIQPQHF,TGTGCCAGCAGCTTAAGAGGGGGCATGATTCAGCCCCAGCATTTT
TRBV9,.,TRBD1,14,TRBJ2-5,CASSVLTGSETQYF,TGTGCCAGCAGCGTACTGACAGGGTCGGAGACCCAGTACTTC
TRBV19,.,TRBD1,15,TRBJ1-2,CASNPRGQSNYGYTF,TGTGCCAGTAACCCACGGGGACAGAGCAACTATGGCTACACCTTC
TRBV2,once,TRBD1,14,TRBJ1-5,CASSDRVGNQPQHF,TGCGCCAGCAGTGACAGGGTAGGAAATCAGCCCCAGCATTTT
TRBV9,.,.,14,TRBJ1-2,CASSGSGANYGYTF,TGTGCCAGCAGCGGATCGGGAGCTAACTATGGCTACACCTTC
TRBV15,.,TRBD1,15,TRBJ2-1,CATSRDWAGGESRFF,TGTGCCACCAGCAGAGATTGGGCAGGGGGAGAAAGTCGGTTCTTC
TRBV30,.,TRBD1,16,TRBJ2-3,CAWTPADRKSTDTQYF,TGTGCCTGGACCCCTGCGGACAGGAAGAGCACAGATACGCAGTATTTT
TRBV5-1,.,TRBD1,13,TRBJ1-2,CASRSTGGYGYPF,TGCGCCAGCAGGTCAACAGGGGGCTATGGCTACCCCTTC
TRBV6-6,.,.,15,TRBJ1-2,CASSYLISAGSGYTF,TGTGCCAGCAGTTACTTGATATCCGCGGGGAGTGGCTACACCTTC
TRBV4-2,few,TRBD1,16,TRBJ2-7,CARSGHRGRSSYEQYF,TGTGCCAGAAGCGGCCACAGGGGGCGAAGCTCCTACGAGCAGTACTTC
TRBV7-3,.,TRBD2,19,TRBJ2-6,CASSLNTGGVSSGANVLTF,TGTGCCAGCAGCTTAAATACGGGGGGGGTAAGCTCTGGGGCCAACGTCCTGACTTTC
TRBV13,.,.,17,TRBJ1-3,CASSVGVDWWSGNTIYF,TGTGCCAGCAGCGTAGGTGTTGACTGGTGGTCTGGAAACACCATATATTTT
TRBV7-2,few,.,13,TRBJ1-1,CASSPYLNTEAFF,TGTGCCAGCAGCCCGTACTTGAACACTGAAGCTTTCTTT
TRBV30,.,.,15,TRBJ1-4,CAWSAGTSSNEKLFF,TGTGCCTGGAGTGCCGGGACAAGCAGTAATGAAAAACTGTTTTTT
TRBV18,.,.,14,TRBJ1-2,CASSTGTLNYGYTF,TGTGCCAGCTCAACCGGGACACTGAACTATGGCTACACCTTC
TRBV6-1,.,.,16,TRBJ2-5,CASSDRRGSFVETQYF,TGTGCCAGCAGTGACCGCAGGGGTTCGTTTGTGGAGACCCAGTACTTC
TRBV5-4,once,.,16,TRBJ2-3,CASSLKQGGSTDTQYF,TGTGCCAGCAGCTTAAAACAGGGAGGGAGCACAGATACGCAGTATTTT
TRBV4-1,.,TRBD2,17,TRBJ2-3,CASSQSGAGGSTDTQYF,TGCGCCAGCAGCCAGTCGGGAGCGGGGGGGAGCACAGATACGCAGTATTTT
TRBV7-6,.,.,17,TRBJ2-7,CASSPGWLGGPNYEQYF,TGTGCCAGCAGCCCCGGTTGGTTAGGAGGACCCAACTACGAGCAGTACTTC